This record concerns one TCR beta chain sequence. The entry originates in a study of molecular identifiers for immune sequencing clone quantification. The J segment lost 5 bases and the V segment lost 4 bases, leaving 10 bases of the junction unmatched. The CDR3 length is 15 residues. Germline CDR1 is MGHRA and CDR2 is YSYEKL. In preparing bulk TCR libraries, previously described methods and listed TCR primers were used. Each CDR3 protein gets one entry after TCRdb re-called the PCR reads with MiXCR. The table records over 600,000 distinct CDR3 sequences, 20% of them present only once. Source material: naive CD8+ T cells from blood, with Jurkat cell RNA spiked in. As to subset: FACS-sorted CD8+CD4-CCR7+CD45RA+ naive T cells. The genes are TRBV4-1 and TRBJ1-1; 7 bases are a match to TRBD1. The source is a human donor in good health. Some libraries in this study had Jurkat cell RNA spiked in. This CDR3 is CASSRRTGERTEAFF. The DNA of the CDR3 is TGCGCCAGCAGCCGGAGGACAGGCGAACGGACTGAAGCTTTCTTT.